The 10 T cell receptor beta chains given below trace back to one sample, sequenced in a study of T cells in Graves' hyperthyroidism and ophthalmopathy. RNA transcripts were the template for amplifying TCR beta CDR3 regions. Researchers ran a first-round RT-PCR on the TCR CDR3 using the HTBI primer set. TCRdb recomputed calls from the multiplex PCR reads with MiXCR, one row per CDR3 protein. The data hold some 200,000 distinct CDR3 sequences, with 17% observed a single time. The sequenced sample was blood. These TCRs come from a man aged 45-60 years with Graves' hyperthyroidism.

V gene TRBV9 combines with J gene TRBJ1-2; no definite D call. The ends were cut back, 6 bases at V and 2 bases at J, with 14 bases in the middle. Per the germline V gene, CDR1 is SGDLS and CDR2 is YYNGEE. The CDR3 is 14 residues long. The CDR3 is CASTPGDVNYGYTF. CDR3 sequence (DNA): TGTGCCAGCACGCCGGGCGATGTGAACTATGGCTACACCTTC.

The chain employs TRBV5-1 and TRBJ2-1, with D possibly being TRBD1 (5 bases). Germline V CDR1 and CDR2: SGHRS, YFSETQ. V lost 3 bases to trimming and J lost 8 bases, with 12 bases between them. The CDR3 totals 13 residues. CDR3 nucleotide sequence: TGCGCCAGCAGCTCTCAGGGTTCAGATGAGCAGTTCTTC. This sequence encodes CASSSQGSDEQFF.

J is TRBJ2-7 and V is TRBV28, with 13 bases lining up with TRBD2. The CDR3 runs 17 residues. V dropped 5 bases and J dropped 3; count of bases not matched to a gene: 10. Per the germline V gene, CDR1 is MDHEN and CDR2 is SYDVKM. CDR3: CASSLGLAGDSGYEQYF. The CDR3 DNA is TGTGCCAGCAGTCTCGGACTAGCGGGAGATTCAGGCTACGAGCAGTACTTC.

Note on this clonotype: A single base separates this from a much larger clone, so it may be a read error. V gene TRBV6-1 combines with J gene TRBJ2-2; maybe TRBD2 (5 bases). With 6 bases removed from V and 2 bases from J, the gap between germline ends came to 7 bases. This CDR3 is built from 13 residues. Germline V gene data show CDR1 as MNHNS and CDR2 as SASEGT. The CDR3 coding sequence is TGTGCCAGCAGGAGGGATAACACCGGGGAGCTGTTTTTT. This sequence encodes CASRRDNTGELFF.

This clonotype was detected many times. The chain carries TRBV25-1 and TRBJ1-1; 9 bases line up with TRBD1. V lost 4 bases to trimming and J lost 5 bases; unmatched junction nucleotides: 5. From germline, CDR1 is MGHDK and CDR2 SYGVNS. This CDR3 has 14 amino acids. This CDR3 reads CASSVQGAGTEAFF. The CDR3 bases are TGTGCCAGCAGTGTACAGGGGGCCGGGACTGAAGCTTTCTTT.

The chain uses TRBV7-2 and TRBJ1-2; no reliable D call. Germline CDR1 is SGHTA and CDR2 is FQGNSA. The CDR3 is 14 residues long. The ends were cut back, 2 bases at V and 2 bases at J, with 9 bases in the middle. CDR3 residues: CASSLLGRNYGYTF. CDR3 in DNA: TGTGCCAGCAGCTTATTAGGCAGGAACTATGGCTACACCTTC.

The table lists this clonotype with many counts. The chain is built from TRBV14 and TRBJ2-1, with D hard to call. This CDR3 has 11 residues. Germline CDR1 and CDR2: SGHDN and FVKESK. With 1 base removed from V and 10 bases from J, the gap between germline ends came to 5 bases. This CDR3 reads CASSQGEEQFF. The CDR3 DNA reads TGTGCCAGCAGCCAAGGTGAGGAGCAGTTCTTC.

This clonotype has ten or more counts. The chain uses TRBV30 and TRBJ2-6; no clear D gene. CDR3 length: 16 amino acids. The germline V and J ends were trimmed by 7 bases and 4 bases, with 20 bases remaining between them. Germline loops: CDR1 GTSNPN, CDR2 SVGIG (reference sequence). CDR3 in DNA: TGTGCCTACCATCCCGACTGGTTTAGGGGGGCCAACGTCCTGACTTTC. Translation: CAYHPDWFRGANVLTF.

In DNA, the CDR3 is TGCAGTGCTAGAGAAGAGACAGGGCCTCGGGAGACCCAGTACTTC. Its protein is CSAREETGPRETQYF. The chain uses TRBV20-1 and TRBJ2-5; 7 nucleotides align to TRBD1. From germline, CDR1 is DFQATT and CDR2 SNEGSKA (reference sequence). V shed 0 bases, J shed 5 bases, and the junction held 9 bases outside the gene matches. CDR3 length equals 15 residues.

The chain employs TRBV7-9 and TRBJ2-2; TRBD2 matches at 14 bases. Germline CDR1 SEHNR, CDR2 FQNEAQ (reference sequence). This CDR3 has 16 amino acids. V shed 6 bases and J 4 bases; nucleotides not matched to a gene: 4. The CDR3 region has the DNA TGTGCCAGCAGTCCGGGACTAGCGGGAGTCACCGGGGAGCTGTTTTTT. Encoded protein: CASSPGLAGVTGELFF.